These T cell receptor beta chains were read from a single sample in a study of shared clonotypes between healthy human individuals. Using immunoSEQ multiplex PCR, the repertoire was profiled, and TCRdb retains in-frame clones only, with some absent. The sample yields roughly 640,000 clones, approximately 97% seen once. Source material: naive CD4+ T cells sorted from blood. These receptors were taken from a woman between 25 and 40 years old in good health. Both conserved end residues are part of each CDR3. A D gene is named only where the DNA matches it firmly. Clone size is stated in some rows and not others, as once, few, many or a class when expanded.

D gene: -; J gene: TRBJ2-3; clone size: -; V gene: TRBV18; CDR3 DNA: TGTGCCAGCTCACCACTGGTAGATACGCAGTATTTT; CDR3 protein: CASSPLVDTQYF
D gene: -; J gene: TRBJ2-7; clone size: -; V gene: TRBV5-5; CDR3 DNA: TGTGCCAGCAGCTTGGCCTTGGGACTTTACGAGCAGTACTTC; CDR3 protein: CASSLALGLYEQYF
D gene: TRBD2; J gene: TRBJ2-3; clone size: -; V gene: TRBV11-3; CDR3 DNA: TGTGCCAGCAGCTTAGGGGACCGACTAGCGGACACAGATACGCAGTATTTT; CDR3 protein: CASSLGDRLADTDTQYF
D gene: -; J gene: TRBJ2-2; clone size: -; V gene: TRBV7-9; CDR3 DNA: TGTGCCAGCAGCCGTCCGGGCCTCCCCCCCGCCGGGGAGCTGTTTTTT; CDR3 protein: CASSRPGLPPAGELFF
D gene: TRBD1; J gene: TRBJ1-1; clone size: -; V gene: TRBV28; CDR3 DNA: TGTGCCAGCAGAGGACAGGGGGCGCCCACCACTGAAGCTTTCTTT; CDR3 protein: CASRGQGAPTTEAFF
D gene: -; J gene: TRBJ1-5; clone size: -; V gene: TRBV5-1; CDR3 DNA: TGCGCCAGCAGCTTGGGTTATAGCAATCAGCCCCAGCATTTT; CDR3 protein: CASSLGYSNQPQHF
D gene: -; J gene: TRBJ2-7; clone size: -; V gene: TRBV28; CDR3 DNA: TGTGCCAGCAGTTTAAGGCGCTACGAGCAGTACTTC; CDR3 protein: CASSLRRYEQYF
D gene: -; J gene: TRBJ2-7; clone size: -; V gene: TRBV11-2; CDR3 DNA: TGTGCCAGCAGCTCCGTCTACGAGCAGTACTTC; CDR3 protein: CASSSVYEQYF
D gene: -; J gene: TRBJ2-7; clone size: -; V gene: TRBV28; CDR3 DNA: TGTGCCAGCAGTTTTACCGGGCGGAGCTCCTACGAGCAGTACTTC; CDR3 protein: CASSFTGRSSYEQYF
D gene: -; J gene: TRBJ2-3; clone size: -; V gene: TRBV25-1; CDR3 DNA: TGTGCCAGCAGTGACGACACAGATACGCAGTATTTT; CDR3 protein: CASSDDTDTQYF
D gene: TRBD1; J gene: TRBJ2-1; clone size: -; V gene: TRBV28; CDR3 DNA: TGTGCCAGTCATTCCGGGACAGTAAACAATGAGCAGTTCTTC; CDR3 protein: CASHSGTVNNEQFF
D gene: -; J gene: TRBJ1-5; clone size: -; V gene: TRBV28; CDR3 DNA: TGTGCCAGCAGTTTATCGGTACCAAGGGGTCAGCCCCAGCATTTT; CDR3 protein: CASSLSVPRGQPQHF
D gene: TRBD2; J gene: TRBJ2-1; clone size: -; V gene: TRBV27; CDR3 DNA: TGTGCCAGCGCCCCTTTTGGGCGCAGCGGGAGATATGAGCAGTTCTTC; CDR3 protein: CASAPFGRSGRYEQFF
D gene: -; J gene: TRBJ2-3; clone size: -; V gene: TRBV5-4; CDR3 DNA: TGTGCCAGCAGCTTGGGGGGAAGCACAGATACGCAGTATTTT; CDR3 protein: CASSLGGSTDTQYF
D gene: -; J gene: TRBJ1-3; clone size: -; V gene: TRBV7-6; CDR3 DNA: TGTGCCAGCAGCTTAGCTAGCCGATCTGGAAACACCATATATTTT; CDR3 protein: CASSLASRSGNTIYF
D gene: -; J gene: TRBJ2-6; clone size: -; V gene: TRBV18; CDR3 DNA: TGTGCCAGCTCACCACAGGGCTCTGGGGCCAACGTCCTGACTTTC; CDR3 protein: CASSPQGSGANVLTF
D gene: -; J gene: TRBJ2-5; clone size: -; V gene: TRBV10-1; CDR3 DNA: TGCGCCAGCAGCGAAAACCCAGGGGAGACCCAGTACTTC; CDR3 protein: CASSENPGETQYF
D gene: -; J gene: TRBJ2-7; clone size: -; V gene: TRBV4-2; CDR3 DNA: TGTGCCAGCAGCTTCGTCGGGAAAGCCTACGAGCAGTACTTC; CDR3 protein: CASSFVGKAYEQYF
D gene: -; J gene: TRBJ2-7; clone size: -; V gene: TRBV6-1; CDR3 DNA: TGTGCCAGCAGTGAAACATACTGGAGCTCCTACGAGCAGTACTTC; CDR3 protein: CASSETYWSSYEQYF
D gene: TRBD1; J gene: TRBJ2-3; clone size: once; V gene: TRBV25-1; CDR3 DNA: TGTGCCAGCAGTGAATGGGACAGGGGTCGTAGTACGCAGTATTTT; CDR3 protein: CASSEWDRGRSTQYF
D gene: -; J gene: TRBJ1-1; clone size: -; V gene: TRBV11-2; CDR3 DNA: TGTGCCAGCAGCACGGGACTCACTAACACTGAAGCTTTCTTT; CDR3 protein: CASSTGLTNTEAFF
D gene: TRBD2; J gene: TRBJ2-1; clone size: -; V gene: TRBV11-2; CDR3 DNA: TGTGCCAGCAGCCGGGGAGGGCCGATCGGACGCCACAATGAGCAGTTCTTC; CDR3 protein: CASSRGGPIGRHNEQFF
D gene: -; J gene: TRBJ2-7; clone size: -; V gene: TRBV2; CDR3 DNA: TGTGCCAGCAGCCTAGACAACTACGAGCAGTACTTC; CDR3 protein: CASSLDNYEQYF
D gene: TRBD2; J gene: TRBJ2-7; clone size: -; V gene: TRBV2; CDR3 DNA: TGTGCCAGGGGACTAGCGGGACTCGAGCAGTACTTC; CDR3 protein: CARGLAGLEQYF
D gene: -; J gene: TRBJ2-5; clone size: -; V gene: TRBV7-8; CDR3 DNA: TGTGCCAGCAGCTTACTAGGACCAGAGACCCAGTACTTC; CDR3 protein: CASSLLGPETQYF
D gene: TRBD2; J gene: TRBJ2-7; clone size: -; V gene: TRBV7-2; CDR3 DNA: TGTGCCAGCAGCTCATGGACTAGCGGGAGAAGCGAGCAGTACTTC; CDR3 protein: CASSSWTSGRSEQYF
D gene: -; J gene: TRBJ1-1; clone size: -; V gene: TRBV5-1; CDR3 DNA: TGCGCCAGCAGCTTGGAGGGAGTGAACACTGAAGCTTTCTTT; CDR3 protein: CASSLEGVNTEAFF
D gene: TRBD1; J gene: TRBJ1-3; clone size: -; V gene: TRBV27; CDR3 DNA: TGTGCCAGCAGTCTGTCCGGGACAGGGGCATTGGGTACTGGAAACACCATATATTTT; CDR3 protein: CASSLSGTGALGTGNTIYF
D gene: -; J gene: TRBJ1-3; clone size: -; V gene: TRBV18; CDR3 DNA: TGTGCCAGCTCACCAGCGACAGAACGTAGGGCCTCTGGAAACACCATATATTTT; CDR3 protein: CASSPATERRASGNTIYF
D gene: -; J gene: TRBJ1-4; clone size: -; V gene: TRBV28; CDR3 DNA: TGTGCCAGCAGTTTTGTAGGAAGTGAAAAACTGTTTTTT; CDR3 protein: CASSFVGSEKLFF
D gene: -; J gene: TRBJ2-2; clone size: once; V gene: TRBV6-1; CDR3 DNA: TGTGCCAGCATTGGACATGCGAACACCGGGGAGCTGTTTTTT; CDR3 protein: CASIGHANTGELFF
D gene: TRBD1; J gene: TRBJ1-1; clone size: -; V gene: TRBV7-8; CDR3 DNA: TGTGCCAGCAGCTCTGGGACAGAGGGACACAAAGCTTTCTTT; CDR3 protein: CASSSGTEGHKAFF
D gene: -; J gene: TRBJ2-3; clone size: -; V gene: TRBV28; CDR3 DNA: TGTGCCAGCAGTTTATGGGGGGCGGTAGATACGCAGTATTTT; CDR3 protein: CASSLWGAVDTQYF
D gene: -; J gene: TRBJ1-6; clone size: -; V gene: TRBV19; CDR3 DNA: TGTGCCAGTATTGGGGATTCACCCCTCCACTTT; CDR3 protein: CASIGDSPLHF
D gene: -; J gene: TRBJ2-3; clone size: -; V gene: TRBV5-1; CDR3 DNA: TGCGCCAGCAGCTTGAACGGATATGCGGGAGATACGCAGTATTTT; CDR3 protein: CASSLNGYAGDTQYF
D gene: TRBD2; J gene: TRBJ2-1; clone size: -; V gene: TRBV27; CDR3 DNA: TGTGCCAGCAGTCCGACCGGGACTAGCGGCTACTCTGAGCAGTTCTTC; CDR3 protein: CASSPTGTSGYSEQFF
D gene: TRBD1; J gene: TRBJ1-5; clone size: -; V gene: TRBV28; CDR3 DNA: TGTGCCAGCAGTACCCCGGGACAGGCTAATCAGCCCCAGCATTTT; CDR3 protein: CASSTPGQANQPQHF
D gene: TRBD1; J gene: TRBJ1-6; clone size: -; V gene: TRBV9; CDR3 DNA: TGTGCCAGCAGCGGACAGGGGAATTCACCCCTCCACTTT; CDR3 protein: CASSGQGNSPLHF
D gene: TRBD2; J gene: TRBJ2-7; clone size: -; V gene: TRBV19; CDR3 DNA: TGTGCCAGTAGTATCACTAGCGAGAACTACGAGCAGTACTTC; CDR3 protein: CASSITSENYEQYF
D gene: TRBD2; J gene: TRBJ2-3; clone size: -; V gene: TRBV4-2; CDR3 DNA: TGTGCCAGCAGCCACCCGGGGGGTCTAGCGGGAGGGAGCACAGATACGCAGTATTTT; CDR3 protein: CASSHPGGLAGGSTDTQYF
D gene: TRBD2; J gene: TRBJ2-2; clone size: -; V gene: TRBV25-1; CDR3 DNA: TGTGCCAGCAGTGATGGCGGACTAGCCGTTCCCGGGGAGCTGTTTTTT; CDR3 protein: CASSDGGLAVPGELFF
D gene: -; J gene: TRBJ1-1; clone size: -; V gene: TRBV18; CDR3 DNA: TGTGCCAGCTCACCGCGGACAGTTCAGGCCAACACTGAAGCTTTCTTT; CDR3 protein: CASSPRTVQANTEAFF
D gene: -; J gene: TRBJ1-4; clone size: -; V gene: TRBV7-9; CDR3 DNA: TGTGCCAGCAGCTTGGGCTTATTTGGAAAACTGTTTTTT; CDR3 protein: CASSLGLFGKLFF
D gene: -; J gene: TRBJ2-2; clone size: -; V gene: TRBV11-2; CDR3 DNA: TGTGCCAGCACCATTAGGAACGGAAACACCGGGGAGCTGTTTTTT; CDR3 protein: CASTIRNGNTGELFF
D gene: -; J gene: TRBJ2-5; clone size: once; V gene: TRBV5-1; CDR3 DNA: TGCGCCAGCAGGCCGCTCCGCGCCAGGGGACCCAAAGAGACCCAGTACTTC; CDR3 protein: CASRPLRARGPKETQYF
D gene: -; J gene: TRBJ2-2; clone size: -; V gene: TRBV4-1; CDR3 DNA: TGCGCCAGCAGCCAAGTTAGGGGGTTCACCGGGGAGCTGTTTTTT; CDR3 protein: CASSQVRGFTGELFF
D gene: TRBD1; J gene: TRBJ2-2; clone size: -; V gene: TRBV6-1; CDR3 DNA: TGTGCCAGCAGTGAGGGACAGGGTTGGACGACCGGGGAGCTGTTTTTT; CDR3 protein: CASSEGQGWTTGELFF
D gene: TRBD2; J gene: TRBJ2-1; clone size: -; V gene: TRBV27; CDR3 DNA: TGTGCCAGCAGTGTTCCTAGCGGGAGCTCCTACAATGAGCAGTTCTTC; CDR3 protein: CASSVPSGSSYNEQFF
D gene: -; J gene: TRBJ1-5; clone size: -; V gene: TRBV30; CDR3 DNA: TGTGCCTGGAGTGTACTCATCGGAGCTCAGCCCCAGCATTTT; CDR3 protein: CAWSVLIGAQPQHF
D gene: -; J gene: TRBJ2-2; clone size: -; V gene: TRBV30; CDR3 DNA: TGTGCCTGGAGTGGTAACGATCAGGGAGAACTGAACACCGGGGAGCTGTTTTTT; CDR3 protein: CAWSGNDQGELNTGELFF
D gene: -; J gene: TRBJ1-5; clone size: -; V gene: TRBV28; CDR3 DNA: TGTGCCAGCAGTTGGGACATACGTAGCAATCAGCCCCAGCATTTT; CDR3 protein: CASSWDIRSNQPQHF
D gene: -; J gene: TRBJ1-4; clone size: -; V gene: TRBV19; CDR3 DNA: TGTGCCAGTAGATACGGAACGGGAATTAATGAAAAACTGTTTTTT; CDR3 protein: CASRYGTGINEKLFF
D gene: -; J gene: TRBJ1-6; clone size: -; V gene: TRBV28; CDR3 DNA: TGTGCCAGCGGCGCTTGGTGGGGAGATTCACCCCTCCACTTT; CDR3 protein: CASGAWWGDSPLHF
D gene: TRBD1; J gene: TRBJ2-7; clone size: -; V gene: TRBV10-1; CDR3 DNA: TGCGCCAGCAGTGAGTCAGGGACAGGGTTTCGGGAGCAGTACTTC; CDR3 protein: CASSESGTGFREQYF
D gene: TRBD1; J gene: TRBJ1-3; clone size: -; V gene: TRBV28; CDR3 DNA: TGTGCCAGCAGTCACCCCCTGGGCAGGGGGATAAGTGGAAACACCATATATTTT; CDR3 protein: CASSHPLGRGISGNTIYF
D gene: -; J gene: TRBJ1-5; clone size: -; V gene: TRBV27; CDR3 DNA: TGTGCCAGCAGTTCTCTCTCTGTAAGGGACAATCAGCCCCAGCATTTT; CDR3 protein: CASSSLSVRDNQPQHF
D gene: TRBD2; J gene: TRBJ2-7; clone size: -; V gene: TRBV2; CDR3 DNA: TGTGCCAGGGGGCCGAGCGGGAGATTATACGAGCAGTACTTC; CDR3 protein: CARGPSGRLYEQYF
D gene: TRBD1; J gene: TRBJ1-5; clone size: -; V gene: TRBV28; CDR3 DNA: TGTGCCAGCAGAAACCAGGACAGGCGCAATCAGCCCCAGCATTTT; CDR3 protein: CASRNQDRRNQPQHF
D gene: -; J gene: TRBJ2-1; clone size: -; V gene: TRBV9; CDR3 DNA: TGTGCCAGCAGCCACCACCTGGGGGACTCGAGCTCCTACAATGAGCAGTTCTTC; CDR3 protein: CASSHHLGDSSSYNEQFF